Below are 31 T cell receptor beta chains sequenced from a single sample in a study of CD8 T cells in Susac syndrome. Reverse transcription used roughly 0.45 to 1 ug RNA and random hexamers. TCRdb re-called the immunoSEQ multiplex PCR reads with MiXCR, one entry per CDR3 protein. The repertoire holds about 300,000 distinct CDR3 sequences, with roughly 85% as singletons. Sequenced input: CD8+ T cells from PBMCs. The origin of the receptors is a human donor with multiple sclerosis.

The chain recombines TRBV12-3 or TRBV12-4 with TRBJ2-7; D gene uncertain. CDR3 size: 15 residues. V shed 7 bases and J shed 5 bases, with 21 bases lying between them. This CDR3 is CASTDPLLTGNEQYF. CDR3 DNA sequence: TGTGCCAGCACCGACCCCCTCTTGACGGGCAACGAGCAGTACTTC.

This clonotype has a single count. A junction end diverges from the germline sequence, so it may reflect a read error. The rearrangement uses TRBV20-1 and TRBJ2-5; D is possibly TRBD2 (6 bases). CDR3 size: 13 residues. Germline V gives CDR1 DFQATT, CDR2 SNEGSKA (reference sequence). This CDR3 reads CGASVGDAETQYF. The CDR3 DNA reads TGCGGTGCTAGCGTGGGAGATGCCGAGACCCAGTACTTC.

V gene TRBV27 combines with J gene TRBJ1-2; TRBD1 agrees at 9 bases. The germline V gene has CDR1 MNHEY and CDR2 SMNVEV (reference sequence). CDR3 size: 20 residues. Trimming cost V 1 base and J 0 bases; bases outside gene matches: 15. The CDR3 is CASSLLAGGQGPSANYGYTF. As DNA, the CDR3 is TGTGCCAGCAGTTTATTGGCTGGGGGACAGGGACCCTCAGCTAACTATGGCTACACCTTC.

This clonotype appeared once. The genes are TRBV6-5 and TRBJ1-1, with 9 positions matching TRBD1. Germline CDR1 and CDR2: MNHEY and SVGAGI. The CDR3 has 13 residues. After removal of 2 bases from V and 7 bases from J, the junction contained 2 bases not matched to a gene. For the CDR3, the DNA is TGTGCCAGCAGTTACCGGGACAGGGATGAAGCTTTCTTT. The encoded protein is CASSYRDRDEAFF.

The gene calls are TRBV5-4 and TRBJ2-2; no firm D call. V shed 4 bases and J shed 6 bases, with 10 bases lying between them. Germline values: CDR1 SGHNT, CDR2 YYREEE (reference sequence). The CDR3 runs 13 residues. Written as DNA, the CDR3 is TGTGCCAGCAGCGTCTCCACCCCCGGGGAGCTGTTTTTT. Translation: CASSVSTPGELFF.

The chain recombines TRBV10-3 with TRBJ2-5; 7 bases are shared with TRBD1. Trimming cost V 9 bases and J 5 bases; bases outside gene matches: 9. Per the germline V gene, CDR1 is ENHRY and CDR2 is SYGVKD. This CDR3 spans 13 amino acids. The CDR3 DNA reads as TGTGCCATTAAGGTGGACAGGACGGAGACCCAGTACTTC. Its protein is CAIKVDRTETQYF.

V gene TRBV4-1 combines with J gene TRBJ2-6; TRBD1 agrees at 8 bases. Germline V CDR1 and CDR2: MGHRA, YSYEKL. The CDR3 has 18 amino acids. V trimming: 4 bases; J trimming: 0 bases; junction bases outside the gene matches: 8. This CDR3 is CASSRLTGASSGANVLTF. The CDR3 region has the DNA TGCGCCAGCAGCCGCCTGACAGGGGCCAGCTCTGGGGCCAACGTCCTGACTTTC.

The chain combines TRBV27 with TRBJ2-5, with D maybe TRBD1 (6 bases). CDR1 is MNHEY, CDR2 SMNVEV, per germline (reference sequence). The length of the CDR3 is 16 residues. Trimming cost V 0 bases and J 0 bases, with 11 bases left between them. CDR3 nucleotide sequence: TGTGCCAGCAGTTTATCCCCACAGGGAAACCAAGAGACCCAGTACTTC. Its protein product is CASSLSPQGNQETQYF.

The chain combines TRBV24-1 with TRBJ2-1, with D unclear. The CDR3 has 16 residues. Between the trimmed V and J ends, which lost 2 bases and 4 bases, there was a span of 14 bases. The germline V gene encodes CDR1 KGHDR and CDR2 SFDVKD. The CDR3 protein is CATSDYSARNYNEQFF. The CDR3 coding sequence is TGTGCCACCAGTGATTATTCTGCTAGAAATTACAATGAGCAGTTCTTC.

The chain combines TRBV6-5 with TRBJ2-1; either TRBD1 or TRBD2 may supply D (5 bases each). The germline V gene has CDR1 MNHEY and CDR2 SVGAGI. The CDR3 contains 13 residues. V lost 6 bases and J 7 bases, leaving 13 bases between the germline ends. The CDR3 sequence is CASSYARENEQFF. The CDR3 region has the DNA TGTGCCAGCAGCTATGCCAGGGAGAATGAGCAGTTCTTC.

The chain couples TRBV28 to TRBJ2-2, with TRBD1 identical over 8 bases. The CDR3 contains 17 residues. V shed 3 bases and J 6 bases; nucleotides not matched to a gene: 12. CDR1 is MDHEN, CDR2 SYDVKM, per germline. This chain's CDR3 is CASSLLMLMTGAGELFF. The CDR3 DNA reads TGTGCCAGCAGTTTGTTAATGTTGATGACAGGGGCCGGGGAGCTGTTTTTT.

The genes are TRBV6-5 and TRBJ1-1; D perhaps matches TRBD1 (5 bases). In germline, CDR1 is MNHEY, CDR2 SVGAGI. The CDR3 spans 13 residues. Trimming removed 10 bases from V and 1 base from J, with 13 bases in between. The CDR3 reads CATQDGQNTEAFF. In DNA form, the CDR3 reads TGTGCCACCCAGGACGGACAGAACACTGAAGCTTTCTTT.

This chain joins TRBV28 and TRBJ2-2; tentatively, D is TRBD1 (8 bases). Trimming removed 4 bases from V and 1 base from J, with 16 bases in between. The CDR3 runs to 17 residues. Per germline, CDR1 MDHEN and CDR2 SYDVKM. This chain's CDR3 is CASSYPDREGNTGELFF. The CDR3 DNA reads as TGTGCCAGCAGTTACCCGGACAGGGAGGGGAACACCGGGGAGCTGTTTTTT.

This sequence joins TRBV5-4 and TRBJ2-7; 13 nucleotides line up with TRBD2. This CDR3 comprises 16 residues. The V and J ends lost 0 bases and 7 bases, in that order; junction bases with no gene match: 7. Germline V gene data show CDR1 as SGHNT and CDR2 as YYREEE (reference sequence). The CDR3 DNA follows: TGTGCCAGCAGCTTGGTTCCGGGACTAGCGGGACCTGAGCAGTACTTC. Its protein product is CASSLVPGLAGPEQYF.

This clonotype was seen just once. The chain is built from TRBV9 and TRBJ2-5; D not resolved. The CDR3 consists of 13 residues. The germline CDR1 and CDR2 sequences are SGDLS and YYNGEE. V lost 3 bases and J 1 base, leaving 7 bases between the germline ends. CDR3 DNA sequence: TGTGCCAGCAGCGCCCCTCCCCAAGAGACCCAGTACTTC. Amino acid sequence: CASSAPPQETQYF.

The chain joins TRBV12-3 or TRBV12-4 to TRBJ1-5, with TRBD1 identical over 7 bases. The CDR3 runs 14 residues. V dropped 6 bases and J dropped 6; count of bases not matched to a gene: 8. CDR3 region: CASSPGGYGQPQHF. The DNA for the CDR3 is TGTGCCAGCAGCCCAGGGGGTTATGGTCAGCCCCAGCATTTT.

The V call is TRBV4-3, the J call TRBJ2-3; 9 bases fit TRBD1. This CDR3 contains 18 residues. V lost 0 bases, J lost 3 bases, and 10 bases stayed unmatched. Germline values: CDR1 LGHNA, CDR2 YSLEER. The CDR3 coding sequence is TGCGCCAGCAGCCAAGATAACCCCGGGACAGGGCCAACAGATACGCAGTATTTT. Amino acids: CASSQDNPGTGPTDTQYF.

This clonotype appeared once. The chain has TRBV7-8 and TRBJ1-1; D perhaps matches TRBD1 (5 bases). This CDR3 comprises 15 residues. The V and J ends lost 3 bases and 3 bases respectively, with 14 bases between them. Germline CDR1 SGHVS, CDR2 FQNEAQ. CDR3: CASSLGWGLYTEAFF. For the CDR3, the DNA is TGTGCCAGCAGCTTGGGGTGGGGCCTATACACTGAAGCTTTCTTT.

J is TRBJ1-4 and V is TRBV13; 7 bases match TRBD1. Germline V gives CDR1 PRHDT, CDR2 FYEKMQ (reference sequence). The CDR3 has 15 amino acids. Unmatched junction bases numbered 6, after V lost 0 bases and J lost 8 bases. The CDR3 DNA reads TGTGCCAGCAGCTTAGGGGGACAGACCTTAGAAAAACTGTTTTTT. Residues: CASSLGGQTLEKLFF.

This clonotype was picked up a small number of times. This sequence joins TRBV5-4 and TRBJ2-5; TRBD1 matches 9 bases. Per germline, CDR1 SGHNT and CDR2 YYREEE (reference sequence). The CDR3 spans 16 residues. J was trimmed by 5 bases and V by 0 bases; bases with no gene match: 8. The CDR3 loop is CASSLAFYRGHETQYF. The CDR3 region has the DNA TGTGCCAGCAGCTTGGCCTTCTACAGGGGGCATGAGACCCAGTACTTC.

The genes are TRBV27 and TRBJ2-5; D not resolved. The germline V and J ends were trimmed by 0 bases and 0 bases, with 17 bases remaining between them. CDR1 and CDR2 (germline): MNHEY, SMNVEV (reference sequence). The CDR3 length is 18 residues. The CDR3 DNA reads TGTGCCAGCAGTTTATCGAACATGGCTAGGGCTTACCAAGAGACCCAGTACTTC. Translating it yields CASSLSNMARAYQETQYF.

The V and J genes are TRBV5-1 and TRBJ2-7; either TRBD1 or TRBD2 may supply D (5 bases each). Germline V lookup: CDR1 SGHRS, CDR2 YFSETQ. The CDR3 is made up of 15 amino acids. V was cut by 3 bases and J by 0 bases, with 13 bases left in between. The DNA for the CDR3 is TGCGCCAGCAGCTCCGGGACGGCGGACTCCTACGAGCAGTACTTC. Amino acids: CASSSGTADSYEQYF.

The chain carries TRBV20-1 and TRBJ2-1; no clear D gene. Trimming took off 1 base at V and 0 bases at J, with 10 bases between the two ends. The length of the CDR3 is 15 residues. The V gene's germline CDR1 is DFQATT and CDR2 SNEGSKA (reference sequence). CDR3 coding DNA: TGCAGTGCTAGAGCGGAGTTAAGCTCCTACAATGAGCAGTTCTTC. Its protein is CSARAELSSYNEQFF.

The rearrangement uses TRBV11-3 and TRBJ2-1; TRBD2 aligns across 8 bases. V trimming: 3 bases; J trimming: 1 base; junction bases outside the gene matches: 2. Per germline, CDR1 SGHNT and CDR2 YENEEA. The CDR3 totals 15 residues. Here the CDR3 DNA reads TGTGCCAGCAGCTTTCGGGAGGGATCCTACAATGAGCAGTTCTTC. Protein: CASSFREGSYNEQFF.

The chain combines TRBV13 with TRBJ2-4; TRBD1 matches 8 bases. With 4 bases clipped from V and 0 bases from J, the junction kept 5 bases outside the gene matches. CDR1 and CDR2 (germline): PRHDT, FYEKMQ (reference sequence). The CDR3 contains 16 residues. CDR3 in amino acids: CASSSGQGIAKNIQYF. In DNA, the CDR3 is TGTGCCAGCAGCTCAGGACAGGGAATAGCCAAAAACATTCAGTACTTC.

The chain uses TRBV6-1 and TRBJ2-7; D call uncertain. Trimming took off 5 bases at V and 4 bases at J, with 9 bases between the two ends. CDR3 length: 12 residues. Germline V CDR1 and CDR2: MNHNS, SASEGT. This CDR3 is CASSSSFYEQYF. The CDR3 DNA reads TGTGCCAGCAGTTCATCATTTTACGAGCAGTACTTC.

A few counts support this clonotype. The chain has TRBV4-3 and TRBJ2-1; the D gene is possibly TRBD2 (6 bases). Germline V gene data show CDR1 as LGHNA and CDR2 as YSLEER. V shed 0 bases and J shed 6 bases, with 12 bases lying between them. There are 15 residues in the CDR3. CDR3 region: CASSQEPSATNEQFF. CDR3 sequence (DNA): TGCGCCAGCAGCCAAGAACCTAGCGCTACCAATGAGCAGTTCTTC.

CDR3 region: CASSFSPRAYEQYF. CDR3 in DNA: TGTGCCAGCAGTTTCTCCCCGAGGGCCTACGAGCAGTACTTC. The V gene is TRBV27, the J gene TRBJ2-7; a possible D gene is TRBD2 (5 bases). CDR3 length: 14 residues. Germline lookup yields CDR1 MNHEY and CDR2 SMNVEV (reference sequence). The V end was cut by 3 bases, the J end by 2 bases, with 11 bases between.

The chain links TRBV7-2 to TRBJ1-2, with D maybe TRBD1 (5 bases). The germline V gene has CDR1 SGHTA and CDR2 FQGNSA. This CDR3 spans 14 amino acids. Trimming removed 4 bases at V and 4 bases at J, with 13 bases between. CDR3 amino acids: CASSSAGTGYGYTF. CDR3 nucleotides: TGTGCCAGCAGCTCCGCGGGCACAGGCTATGGCTACACCTTC.

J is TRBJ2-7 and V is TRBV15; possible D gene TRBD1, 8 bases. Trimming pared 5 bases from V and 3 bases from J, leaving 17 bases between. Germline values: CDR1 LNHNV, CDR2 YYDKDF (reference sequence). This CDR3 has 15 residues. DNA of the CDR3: TGTGCCACCAGCGAAACTAACAGGGGGGGCTACGAGCAGTACTTC. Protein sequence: CATSETNRGGYEQYF.

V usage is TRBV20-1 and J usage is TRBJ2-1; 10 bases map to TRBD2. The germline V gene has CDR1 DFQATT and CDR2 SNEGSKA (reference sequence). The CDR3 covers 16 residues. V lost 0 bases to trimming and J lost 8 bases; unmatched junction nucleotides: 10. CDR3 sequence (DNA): TGCAGTGCTAGAGATCACAATAGCGGGAGGTGGCATGAGCAGTTCTTC. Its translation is CSARDHNSGRWHEQFF.